This T cell receptor beta chain was captured in a study of human T cells and chemical hapten exposure. Background on the study: Upper-back patch tests with 0.01% DPC were read at 6 days.

General study findings and limits: It was expanded TCRs that formed significantly more large CDR3 similarity clusters than controls did.

Time point reported: patch test 1, 2 weeks after DPC sensitization. Noted treatment: therapeutic diphenylcyclopropenone sensitization with weekly scalp DPC. From whole blood left unfractionated, total RNA was extracted. V lost 4 bases, J lost 5 bases, and 4 bases stayed unmatched. This CDR3 is 14 amino acids long. Per the germline V gene, CDR1 is SEHNR and CDR2 is FQNEAQ (reference sequence). This clonotype was seen repeatedly, ten times or more. Antigen unknown. A single record per CDR3 protein comes from TCRdb applying MiXCR to the RACE reads. The table shows about 360,000 distinct CDR3 sequences, with around 7% occurring only once.

This TCR was sampled from a woman in her late teens or twenties with alopecia areata. Some clones in this sample may be carry-over from other donors' samples. The V call is TRBV7-9, the J call TRBJ2-5; 10 bases are a match to TRBD1. Sequenced material: whole blood, taken in connection with sensitization to the hapten diphenylcyclopropenone (DPC). The CDR3, as DNA: TGTGCCAGCAGCTCCCGGACAGGGGGTGAGACCCAGTACTTC. Translated: CASSSRTGGETQYF.